The rows below give T cell receptor beta chains drawn from one sample of a study of T-cell memory formation after mild COVID-19. Each CDR3 protein is one row after TCRdb ran MiXCR on the 5' RACE reads. The repertoire holds over 60,000 distinct CDR3 sequences, with around 15% as singletons. Sequencing used PBMCs or a T cell subset sorted from them (not recorded which). All receptors derive from an adult woman who had mild COVID-19 (a few samples of this study predate the infection). Cell type and time point are not known. The CDR3 runs from the conserved cysteine through the conserved F or W. A D gene is named only where the DNA matches it firmly. Not every row has a clone size; where given, it reads once, few, many or a size class.

V gene: TRBV5-1; J gene: TRBJ1-1; clone size: .; D gene: .; CDR3 DNA: TGCGCCAGCAGCTTGGAAGTTCAGGAGCTGGAAACTTTCTTT; CDR3 protein: CASSLEVQELETFF
V gene: TRBV9; J gene: TRBJ2-7; clone size: few; D gene: .; CDR3 DNA: TGTGCCAGCAGCGCCCACCAAGGAGAGCAGTACTTC; CDR3 protein: CASSAHQGEQYF
V gene: TRBV2; J gene: TRBJ2-5; clone size: .; D gene: .; CDR3 DNA: TGTGCCAGCACAGGCAGGGAGAACCAAGAGACCCAGTACTTC; CDR3 protein: CASTGRENQETQYF
V gene: TRBV5-1; J gene: TRBJ2-7; clone size: .; D gene: .; CDR3 DNA: TGCGCCAGCAGCCTCTTCGGATTCAACGAGCAGTACTTC; CDR3 protein: CASSLFGFNEQYF
V gene: TRBV24-1; J gene: TRBJ2-2; clone size: .; D gene: .; CDR3 DNA: TGTGCCACCAGTGATTTGCCGGGGGCCGGGGAGCTGTTTTTT; CDR3 protein: CATSDLPGAGELFF
V gene: TRBV29-1; J gene: TRBJ2-7; clone size: .; D gene: .; CDR3 DNA: TGCAGCGTTGAGGACAGTAACTACGAGCAGTACTTC; CDR3 protein: CSVEDSNYEQYF
V gene: TRBV11-2; J gene: TRBJ2-5; clone size: .; D gene: .; CDR3 DNA: TGTGCCAGCGGCTGGGGGTTTACAGCTCAAGAGACCCAGTACTTC; CDR3 protein: CASGWGFTAQETQYF
V gene: TRBV7-8; J gene: TRBJ2-7; clone size: .; D gene: TRBD1; CDR3 DNA: TGTGCCAGCAGCGCTCCGGGACAGGGTTACGAGCAGTACTTC; CDR3 protein: CASSAPGQGYEQYF
V gene: TRBV7-6; J gene: TRBJ2-3; clone size: .; D gene: TRBD2; CDR3 DNA: TGTGCCAGCAGCTTCATAGCGGGGAGCACAGATACGCAGTATTTT; CDR3 protein: CASSFIAGSTDTQYF
V gene: TRBV7-9; J gene: TRBJ2-1; clone size: .; D gene: TRBD2; CDR3 DNA: TGTGCCAGCAACCTCGTAGCGGGGGCCTTCAATGAGCAGTTCTTC; CDR3 protein: CASNLVAGAFNEQFF
V gene: TRBV20-1; J gene: TRBJ2-7; clone size: .; D gene: .; CDR3 DNA: TGCAGTGCCCCCCGTGGGACCGGGAGCCACTACGAGCAGTACTTC; CDR3 protein: CSAPRGTGSHYEQYF
V gene: TRBV20-1; J gene: TRBJ2-1; clone size: .; D gene: TRBD2; CDR3 DNA: TGCAGTGCTAGAGCTCCGGGGACTAGCATATACAATGAGCAGTTCTTC; CDR3 protein: CSARAPGTSIYNEQFF
V gene: TRBV9; J gene: TRBJ2-7; clone size: .; D gene: .; CDR3 DNA: TGTGCCAGCAGCGTAGGTGGTTCGGTTATCTACGAGCAGTACTTC; CDR3 protein: CASSVGGSVIYEQYF
V gene: TRBV29-1; J gene: TRBJ2-1; clone size: few; D gene: .; CDR3 DNA: TGCAGCGGTTGGATTATAGTGGGCAATGAGCAGTTCTTC; CDR3 protein: CSGWIIVGNEQFF
V gene: TRBV5-1; J gene: TRBJ2-7; clone size: .; D gene: .; CDR3 DNA: TGCGCCAGCAGCTTGGGAGGGACTCCATCCTACGAGCAGTACTTC; CDR3 protein: CASSLGGTPSYEQYF
V gene: TRBV29-1; J gene: TRBJ2-3; clone size: few; D gene: TRBD2; CDR3 DNA: TGCAGCGTTGAAGGAGTGGGACTAGCGGGAGGGCAGGTCACAGATACGCAGTATTTT; CDR3 protein: CSVEGVGLAGGQVTDTQYF
V gene: TRBV30; J gene: TRBJ2-1; clone size: .; D gene: .; CDR3 DNA: TGTGCCTGGAATCGCCTGGCAGGGAGAGCCCACTACAATGAGCAGTTCTTC; CDR3 protein: CAWNRLAGRAHYNEQFF
V gene: TRBV7-8; J gene: TRBJ2-1; clone size: .; D gene: .; CDR3 DNA: TGTGCCAGCAGCGCTCTCTTGGGACAAAACAATGAGCAGTTCTTC; CDR3 protein: CASSALLGQNNEQFF
V gene: TRBV5-6; J gene: TRBJ2-1; clone size: few; D gene: .; CDR3 DNA: TGTGCCAGCAGCTTGGAGTACGGTGAGCAGTTCTTC; CDR3 protein: CASSLEYGEQFF
V gene: TRBV3-1; J gene: TRBJ2-5; clone size: .; D gene: .; CDR3 DNA: TGTGCCACGGCACTGGGGGGGACCCAGTACTTC; CDR3 protein: CATALGGTQYF
V gene: TRBV9; J gene: TRBJ2-1; clone size: few; D gene: TRBD1; CDR3 DNA: TGTGCCAGCGGGACAGGGGATAACAATGAGCAGTTCTTC; CDR3 protein: CASGTGDNNEQFF
V gene: TRBV25-1; J gene: TRBJ2-6; clone size: few; D gene: .; CDR3 DNA: TGTGCCAGCGAAGACTCAAGCTCTGGGGCCAACGTCCTGACTTTC; CDR3 protein: CASEDSSSGANVLTF
V gene: TRBV12-3/TRBV12-4; J gene: TRBJ2-1; clone size: .; D gene: .; CDR3 DNA: TGTGCCAGCAGTAGGACAGTGGCCTACAATGAGCAGTTCTTC; CDR3 protein: CASSRTVAYNEQFF
V gene: TRBV6-5; J gene: TRBJ2-7; clone size: medium-sized; D gene: TRBD2; CDR3 DNA: TGTGCCAGCAAACTAGCGGGCCCCTACGAGCAGTACTTC; CDR3 protein: CASKLAGPYEQYF
V gene: TRBV7-9; J gene: TRBJ2-7; clone size: few; D gene: .; CDR3 DNA: TGTGCCAGCAGACCTGGAGTGGGACGCACCTACGAGCAGTACTTC; CDR3 protein: CASRPGVGRTYEQYF
V gene: TRBV5-5; J gene: TRBJ2-4; clone size: .; D gene: .; CDR3 DNA: TGTGCCAGCAGCCAGCTGGGGGAGGCCAAAAACATTCAGTACTTC; CDR3 protein: CASSQLGEAKNIQYF
V gene: TRBV12-3/TRBV12-4; J gene: TRBJ2-7; clone size: few; D gene: .; CDR3 DNA: TGTGCCAGCAGTTTCCCCGGGGGGCCCTACGAGCAGTACTTC; CDR3 protein: CASSFPGGPYEQYF
V gene: TRBV18; J gene: TRBJ2-3; clone size: .; D gene: .; CDR3 DNA: TGTGCCAGCTCACAGGCCGACGCAGATACGCAGTATTTT; CDR3 protein: CASSQADADTQYF
V gene: TRBV27; J gene: TRBJ1-2; clone size: .; D gene: .; CDR3 DNA: TGTGCCAGCAGTTCTAACCGCAGGCCCCAGTCTAACTATGGCTACACCTTC; CDR3 protein: CASSSNRRPQSNYGYTF
V gene: TRBV11-2; J gene: TRBJ2-1; clone size: few; D gene: TRBD1; CDR3 DNA: TGTGCCAGCAGACCATCCGGGACAGGGTACAATGAGCAGTTCTTC; CDR3 protein: CASRPSGTGYNEQFF
V gene: TRBV7-8; J gene: TRBJ1-1; clone size: .; D gene: .; CDR3 DNA: TGTGCCAGCAGCTCCTATAACGCAGGGTTAGGGAACACTGAAGCTTTCTTT; CDR3 protein: CASSSYNAGLGNTEAFF
V gene: TRBV7-9; J gene: TRBJ2-7; clone size: .; D gene: TRBD1; CDR3 DNA: TGTGCCAGCAGTCATTTACAGGGGAGCGAGCAGTACTTC; CDR3 protein: CASSHLQGSEQYF
V gene: TRBV30; J gene: TRBJ2-7; clone size: many; D gene: TRBD2; CDR3 DNA: TGTGCCTGGAGGGTACCGGGGGGTTTCTACGAGCAGTACTTC; CDR3 protein: CAWRVPGGFYEQYF
V gene: TRBV5-1; J gene: TRBJ2-7; clone size: .; D gene: .; CDR3 DNA: TGCGCCAGCAGGGAGGAGCGGTTCTACGAGCAGTACTTC; CDR3 protein: CASREERFYEQYF
V gene: TRBV2; J gene: TRBJ2-3; clone size: many; D gene: .; CDR3 DNA: TGTGCCAGCAGTGCAAGACAGTCTGAGGGTACAGATACGCAGTATTTT; CDR3 protein: CASSARQSEGTDTQYF
V gene: TRBV14; J gene: TRBJ2-7; clone size: few; D gene: .; CDR3 DNA: TGTGCCAGCAGCCTGTACTCGGACTACGAGCAGTACTTC; CDR3 protein: CASSLYSDYEQYF
V gene: TRBV6-5; J gene: TRBJ2-2; clone size: few; D gene: .; CDR3 DNA: TGTGCCAGCAGTTTTTCTCGGACAGTCAACACCGGGGAGCTGTTTTTT; CDR3 protein: CASSFSRTVNTGELFF
V gene: TRBV9; J gene: TRBJ2-3; clone size: few; D gene: TRBD1; CDR3 DNA: TGTGCCAGCAGCGTGACAGGGATCGCAGATACGCAGTATTTT; CDR3 protein: CASSVTGIADTQYF
V gene: TRBV12-3/TRBV12-4; J gene: TRBJ2-1; clone size: .; D gene: TRBD1; CDR3 DNA: TGTGCCAGCAGTTTCTCCCCAGGGGGACACAATGAGCAGTTCTTC; CDR3 protein: CASSFSPGGHNEQFF
V gene: TRBV12-3/TRBV12-4; J gene: TRBJ2-7; clone size: .; D gene: .; CDR3 DNA: TGTGCCAGCAGTGCACACCAGGGCCACGAGCAGTACTTC; CDR3 protein: CASSAHQGHEQYF
V gene: TRBV20-1; J gene: TRBJ2-1; clone size: few; D gene: TRBD1; CDR3 DNA: TGCAGTGCCATCCAGGGGGACTCCTACAATGAGCAGTTCTTC; CDR3 protein: CSAIQGDSYNEQFF
V gene: TRBV12-3/TRBV12-4; J gene: TRBJ2-5; clone size: .; D gene: .; CDR3 DNA: TGTGCCAGCAGGCAAGTCATAGAGGAGACCCAGTACTTC; CDR3 protein: CASRQVIEETQYF
V gene: TRBV29-1; J gene: TRBJ2-7; clone size: few; D gene: .; CDR3 DNA: TGCAGCGTCCTCACGACCCGGGGCGAGCAGTACTTC; CDR3 protein: CSVLTTRGEQYF
V gene: TRBV7-9; J gene: TRBJ2-7; clone size: few; D gene: TRBD2; CDR3 DNA: TGTGCCAGCTCGGGAGGATCCTACGAGCAGTACTTC; CDR3 protein: CASSGGSYEQYF
V gene: TRBV21-1; J gene: TRBJ2-7; clone size: .; D gene: .; CDR3 DNA: TGTGCCAGCAGCCCACACCATTACGAGCAGTACTTC; CDR3 protein: CASSPHHYEQYF
V gene: TRBV11-2; J gene: TRBJ2-3; clone size: many; D gene: TRBD2; CDR3 DNA: TGTGCCAGCAGCTTGTCTCTAGCGGGAGGCCGGGCAGATACGCAGTATTTT; CDR3 protein: CASSLSLAGGRADTQYF